These T cell receptor beta chains were read from a single sample in a study of identifying expanded T cells in peripheral blood. Profiled with immunoSEQ multiplex PCR; TCRdb holds only in-frame clones, not every one. Found here are approximately 140,000 clones, around 88% of them singletons; the top ten hold 7.5% to 9%. The sequencing sample was made of blood. These receptors came from a person aged 18 to 75 in good health. Both conserved end residues are part of each CDR3. D genes are given only for firm matches. Clone sizes are given selectively: once, few, many, or a class where the clone is expanded.

J gene	D gene	clone size	V gene	CDR3 DNA	CDR3 protein
TRBJ2-2	.	once	TRBV4-3	TGCGCCAGCAGCCTCCAAGGGGGTGGGAACACCGGGGAGCTGTTTTTT	CASSLQGGGNTGELFF
TRBJ2-1	TRBD1	.	TRBV9	TGTGCCAGCAGCTCTACAGGGGCTGTCATCGGTGAGCAGTTCTTC	CASSSTGAVIGEQFF
TRBJ2-3	.	.	TRBV6-6	TGTGCCAGCAGTTATGAGGCCCGAGATACGCAGTATTTT	CASSYEARDTQYF
TRBJ2-7	.	.	TRBV6-1	TGTGCCAGCAGTGAATCCGGGGTAGTGCAGTACTTC	CASSESGVVQYF
TRBJ2-3	.	.	TRBV19	TGTGCCAGCAGTATCTCCCTTACTCGGGGTTACACAGATACGCAGTATTTT	CASSISLTRGYTDTQYF
TRBJ1-5	TRBD1	.	TRBV19	TGTGCCAGTACCCCCCAGGGGGGAAGCAATCAGCCCCAGCATTTT	CASTPQGGSNQPQHF
TRBJ2-7	TRBD2	once	TRBV7-2	TGTGCCAGCAGACCCGGGGGGGCAGTAGGGCTGGGAGAGCAGTACTTC	CASRPGGAVGLGEQYF
TRBJ2-7	TRBD2	.	TRBV5-1	TGCGCCAGCAGCGACCAGACGACTAGCGGGACCTACGAGCAGTACTTC	CASSDQTTSGTYEQYF
TRBJ1-2	.	.	TRBV6-5	TGTGCCAGCTCCCAACAGGCTGGCTACACCTTC	CASSQQAGYTF
TRBJ1-2	.	.	TRBV6-5	TGTGCCAGCAGTTCCCCGGGAACGAATGGCTACACCTTC	CASSSPGTNGYTF
TRBJ2-7	TRBD2	.	TRBV11-2	TGTGCCAGCAGCTTGGGGACTAGCGGATACTACGAGCAGTACTTC	CASSLGTSGYYEQYF
TRBJ2-3	TRBD2	once	TRBV11-2	TGTGCCAGCAGCCCGGGACTAGCGGGGGGGGACACAGATACGCAGTATTTT	CASSPGLAGGDTDTQYF
TRBJ1-2	.	.	TRBV5-4	TGTGCCAGCAGCTTGGCATTGGGGAGGGGAGATGGCTACACCTTC	CASSLALGRGDGYTF
TRBJ1-1	.	.	TRBV6-6	TGTGCCAGCAGTTACTCGAGAACCACTTATACAGCTTTCTTT	CASSYSRTTYTAFF
TRBJ2-7	TRBD2	.	TRBV27	TGTGCCAGCAGTGAGCGGGAGGGCCTCTACGAGCAGTACTTC	CASSEREGLYEQYF
TRBJ2-1	TRBD2	.	TRBV7-9	TGTGCCAGCATCGGTAGCGGGAGTGTTTTGAATGAGCAGTTCTTC	CASIGSGSVLNEQFF
TRBJ2-1	.	.	TRBV6-6	TGTGCCAGCAGATCACCGGACAGAGACAATGAGCAGTTCTTC	CASRSPDRDNEQFF
TRBJ2-7	.	.	TRBV19	TGTGCCAGTAGTTTCCAGGCGTATCAGTCCTACGAGCAGTACTTC	CASSFQAYQSYEQYF
TRBJ2-2	TRBD2	.	TRBV5-1	TGCGCCAGCAGCCTCGGGGTAGCGGGAGTTCTCGGGGAGCTGTTTTTT	CASSLGVAGVLGELFF
TRBJ2-1	.	.	TRBV6-5	TGTGCCAGCAGTCCTCCTAGCGACTACAATGAGCAGTTCTTC	CASSPPSDYNEQFF
TRBJ1-4	.	.	TRBV30	TGTGCCTGGAGTGTACGGAGTAATGAAAAACTGTTTTTT	CAWSVRSNEKLFF
TRBJ2-1	.	.	TRBV5-1	TGCGCCAGCAGCTATTCAGGTCACAATGAGCAGTTCTTC	CASSYSGHNEQFF
TRBJ2-7	.	once	TRBV18	TGTGCCAGCTCACCTACCCTTGCAGTGACTGACTACGAGCAGTACTTC	CASSPTLAVTDYEQYF
TRBJ2-3	.	.	TRBV2	TGTGCCAGCGGGGGGCGGGTTAGTAGCACAGATACGCAGTATTTT	CASGGRVSSTDTQYF
TRBJ2-2	TRBD2	once	TRBV7-2	TGTGCCAGCAGCGTCCTAGCGGGGGGGCACACCGGGGAGCTGTTTTTT	CASSVLAGGHTGELFF
TRBJ2-2	.	.	TRBV5-1	TGCGCCAGCAGCTTGTTCGGGCGGCGCACCGGGGAGCTGTTTTTT	CASSLFGRRTGELFF
TRBJ2-7	TRBD1	.	TRBV29-1	TGCAGCGTCGCCGGGACAGGGAGCTCCTACGAGCAGTACTTC	CSVAGTGSSYEQYF
TRBJ2-5	.	.	TRBV2	TGTGCCAGCAGTGAAACGGAGACCCAGTACTTC	CASSETETQYF
TRBJ2-7	TRBD1	few	TRBV10-1	TGCGCCAGCGGACGGGACAGCCCGTACGAGCAGTACTTC	CASGRDSPYEQYF
TRBJ2-5	.	few	TRBV7-3	TGTGCCAGCAGCTTATCCCAGAGCTACCAAGAGACCCAGTACTTC	CASSLSQSYQETQYF
TRBJ1-5	.	.	TRBV29-1	TGCAGCGTTGGGTATGGACGGAACCAGCCCCAGCATTTT	CSVGYGRNQPQHF
TRBJ1-1	.	.	TRBV7-6	TGTGCCAGCAGTCTAGGGACGGCGAACACTGAAGCTTTCTTT	CASSLGTANTEAFF
TRBJ2-1	TRBD2	.	TRBV30	TGTGCCTGGAGTGAAACTAGCGGGGCCTATAATGAGCAGTTCTTC	CAWSETSGAYNEQFF
TRBJ1-1	TRBD1	few	TRBV18	TGTGCCAGCTCGGCTCAAGACAGGGTGGCTTTCTTT	CASSAQDRVAFF
TRBJ1-5	.	.	TRBV2	TGTGCCAGCAGTGGGGGTCTTTCGGGGCAGCCCCAGCATTTT	CASSGGLSGQPQHF
TRBJ2-7	.	.	TRBV18	TGTGCCAGCTCACCCGGACAGCACTACGAGCAGTACTTC	CASSPGQHYEQYF
TRBJ1-1	.	.	TRBV30	TGTGCCTGGAGGGGTGCGGCTCCTGAAGCTTTCTTT	CAWRGAAPEAFF
TRBJ2-4	TRBD1	.	TRBV2	TGTGCCAGCAGTGACGACAGGGTGGAAGGAATTCAGTACTTC	CASSDDRVEGIQYF
TRBJ2-1	TRBD2	.	TRBV10-2	TGCGCCAGCGGGGGGACTAGCGGGAGCGGGAATGAGCAGTTCTTC	CASGGTSGSGNEQFF
TRBJ2-3	.	.	TRBV7-9	TGTGCCAGCAGCTTAGAAAGCACAGATACGCAGTATTTT	CASSLESTDTQYF
TRBJ2-2	.	.	TRBV7-9	TGTGCCAGCAGCTTGAGGGAGAGAGACACCGGGGAGCTGTTTTTT	CASSLRERDTGELFF